This is a list of T cell receptor beta chains from one sample in a study of blood T cells in healthy people across ages. One entry per CDR3 protein results from TCRdb running MiXCR on the 5' RACE reads. Among about 810,000 distinct CDR3 sequences listed, roughly 35% were seen once. The specimen sequenced was blood. These receptor sequences come from a young man in good health. Both conserved end residues are part of each CDR3. Each record gives: J gene, V gene, D gene, clone size, CDR3 DNA, CDR3 protein. D genes are given only for firm matches. Clone size is not always given. Where it is, it says once, few, many or a class for expanded clones.

TRBJ1-1	TRBV28	.	few	TGTGCCAGCACCCTGCGGGGTGAAGCTTTCTTT	CASTLRGEAFF
TRBJ1-5	TRBV7-9	.	.	TGTGCCAGCAGCAGGGGGGACGTAGATCAGCCCCAGCATTTT	CASSRGDVDQPQHF
TRBJ2-2	TRBV4-3	.	.	TGCGCCAGCAGCCCCCCGACAGGCGGGGAGCTGTTTTTT	CASSPPTGGELFF
TRBJ1-1	TRBV29-1	.	.	TGCAGCGTTGAAGTTGGCTCTGAAGCTTTCTTT	CSVEVGSEAFF
TRBJ1-1	TRBV4-2	.	few	TGTGCCAGCAGTCCCGGGAGGGGGTACACTGAAGCTTTCTTT	CASSPGRGYTEAFF
TRBJ2-1	TRBV20-1	TRBD2	many	TGCAGTGCTAGTAGAAGTAGCGGGGGAAATGAGCAGTTCTTC	CSASRSSGGNEQFF
TRBJ1-1	TRBV5-1	TRBD1	many	TGCGCCAGCAGCTCGCCGGGGACAGGGGGTACTGAAGCTTTCTTT	CASSSPGTGGTEAFF
TRBJ2-3	TRBV11-2	.	once	TGTGCCAGCAGCTTAGGGGGAATGAGGGCTACGCAGTATTTT	CASSLGGMRATQYF
TRBJ2-5	TRBV5-1	TRBD1	few	TGCGCCAGCCAAACCTTGACAGGGGAGGAGGAGACCCAGTACTTC	CASQTLTGEEETQYF
TRBJ1-5	TRBV4-3	.	.	TGCGCCAGCAGCCAAGCTTGGTCAGCCCAAAGGCCCCAGCATTTT	CASSQAWSAQRPQHF
TRBJ2-7	TRBV4-2	.	.	TGTGCCAGCAGCACTAATATGGCGGCCTACGAGCAGTACTTC	CASSTNMAAYEQYF
TRBJ1-1	TRBV7-2	.	many	TGTGCCAGCAGCTCGAGGGGGAGGAACACTGAAGCTTTCTTT	CASSSRGRNTEAFF
TRBJ1-2	TRBV7-2	TRBD1	.	TGTGCCAGCAGCGCGCCGACAGGGTGGCGAGGCTACACCTTC	CASSAPTGWRGYTF
TRBJ2-5	TRBV7-8	.	.	TGTGCCAGCAGCGCCTCGGACTCCGGCTGGACCCAGTACTTC	CASSASDSGWTQYF
TRBJ1-5	TRBV29-1	TRBD1	.	TGCAGCGTTTCACAGGGGTTTGGCAATCAGCCCCAGCATTTT	CSVSQGFGNQPQHF
TRBJ2-1	TRBV29-1	.	.	TGCAGCGTTAGGCAGCGGTTGGCGAATGAGCAGTTCTTC	CSVRQRLANEQFF
TRBJ2-5	TRBV12-3/TRBV12-4	.	.	TGTGCCAGCAGTTTAACGGGGGCCTACAATGAGCAGTACTTC	CASSLTGAYNEQYF
TRBJ2-6	TRBV7-9	.	few	TGTGCCAGCAGCTTAGGAACAGGTTCCCTCTCTGGGGCCAACGTCCTGACTTTC	CASSLGTGSLSGANVLTF
TRBJ1-1	TRBV6-5	.	.	TGTGCCAGCAGCTTTAGAACTACCGGTCCGGCTGAAGCTTTCTTT	CASSFRTTGPAEAFF
TRBJ2-1	TRBV5-1	.	.	TGCGCCAGCAGCTTACCCGGGACCCCTACTAACAATGAGCAGTTCTTC	CASSLPGTPTNNEQFF
TRBJ2-6	TRBV25-1	TRBD1	.	TGTGCCAGCGGTGGACAGGGAGGCGTCCTGACTTTC	CASGGQGGVLTF
TRBJ2-5	TRBV7-2	.	.	TGTGCCAGCAGCTTATCCACCACCGGACGAGGGCAGTACTTC	CASSLSTTGRGQYF
TRBJ1-4	TRBV7-9	.	.	TGTGCCAGCAGCTTCCAAGGGGGGAGTGAAAAACTGTTTTTT	CASSFQGGSEKLFF
TRBJ2-2	TRBV20-1	.	few	TGCAGTGCTACCGGGACACTTAACACCGGGGAGCTGTTTTTT	CSATGTLNTGELFF
TRBJ1-1	TRBV25-1	.	few	TGTGCCAGCAGTGAATCCGCTGCGAACACTGAAGCTTTCTTT	CASSESAANTEAFF
TRBJ2-3	TRBV20-1	TRBD2	.	TGCAGTGCAAGAACTAGCGGTGGCCATACGCAGTATTTT	CSARTSGGHTQYF
TRBJ1-5	TRBV20-1	.	many	TGCAGTGCTAGAGAAAATTGGCAGGGTGGGCAGCCCCAGCATTTT	CSARENWQGGQPQHF
TRBJ1-1	TRBV28	.	.	TGTGCCAGCACCCCACAGCGGGGCTCCAACACTGAAGCTTTCTTT	CASTPQRGSNTEAFF